The 6 T cell receptor beta chains listed next were all sequenced from one sample in a study of T cells in Graves' hyperthyroidism and ophthalmopathy. The investigators amplified TCR beta CDR3 regions from RNA transcripts. First-round RT-PCR with HTBI primers amplified the TCR CDR3 region. TCRdb analysed the multiplex PCR reads with MiXCR anew, one entry per CDR3 protein. The sample yields around 720,000 distinct CDR3 sequences, roughly a third seen once. The source material was blood. These receptors were obtained from a woman in her thirties or forties with Graves' hyperthyroidism.

The table lists this clonotype with a few counts. This chain links TRBV12-3 or TRBV12-4 with TRBJ1-4; TRBD1 agrees at 11 bases. The CDR3 is made up of 17 amino acids. Losses at the gene ends were 5 bases for V and 2 bases for J; bases not matched to a gene: 7. This chain's CDR3 is CASSRWTGGPTNEKLFF. In DNA, the CDR3 is TGTGCCAGCAGTAGGTGGACAGGGGGCCCGACTAATGAAAAACTGTTTTTT.

This clonotype appeared many times. The rearrangement uses TRBV10-1 and TRBJ2-7; D ambiguous. CDR1 and CDR2 (germline): WNHNN, SYGVQD (reference sequence). Trimming took 0 bases from V and 4 from J, leaving 7 bases between them. The CDR3 is made up of 13 amino acids. The DNA for the CDR3 is TGCGCCAGCAGTGAGTCGCTAGGTTACGAGCAGTACTTC. Translating gives CASSESLGYEQYF.

The chain employs TRBV2 and TRBJ1-1, with no clear D. The CDR3 loop spans 17 amino acids. Germline values: CDR1 SNHLY, CDR2 FYNNEI. The V end lost 7 bases, the J end lost 0 bases, and 21 bases lay between the germline ends. CDR3 sequence reads: CASTTTTGSDLNTEAFF. The CDR3 DNA reads as TGTGCCAGCACCACAACAACGGGCTCAGATCTGAACACTGAAGCTTTCTTT.

The CDR3 loop reads CATSRDKLAGLYGYTF. The CDR3 coding sequence is TGTGCCACCAGCAGAGATAAACTGGCAGGACTCTATGGCTACACCTTC. The gene calls are TRBV15 and TRBJ1-2; D gene unclear. Germline V gives CDR1 LNHNV, CDR2 YYDKDF (reference sequence). V shed 0 bases and J shed 4 bases, with 15 bases lying between them. There are 16 residues in the CDR3.

This clonotype was recorded only once. For the CDR3, the DNA is TGTGCCAGCAGTCTCCCGGGCGAGTCACCCCTCCACTTT. Protein sequence: CASSLPGESPLHF. The V gene is TRBV2, the J gene TRBJ1-6; D ambiguous. V was pared by 5 bases and J by 10 bases, with 12 bases between. The germline CDR1 and CDR2 sequences are SNHLY and FYNNEI. The CDR3 contains 13 residues.

The rearrangement links TRBV27 to TRBJ1-2; tentative D call: TRBD1 (5 bases). The length of the CDR3 is 13 residues. V was shortened by 3 bases and J by 2 bases, with 7 bases between the two germline ends. CDR1 is MNHEY, CDR2 SMNVEV, per germline (reference sequence). CDR3 sequence reads: CASSLKGNYGYTF. The CDR3 DNA is TGTGCCAGCAGTTTGAAGGGGAACTATGGCTACACCTTC.